Each of the 31 T cell receptor beta chains below was sequenced from the same sample in a study of identical twins. MiXCR, run by TCRdb on the 5' RACE reads, gives a single entry per CDR3 protein. The sample gives fewer than 550,000 distinct CDR3 sequences, roughly 15% of which show up once; 0.44% is in the top ten. The same sample was also used in a study of yellow fever vaccine responses in identical twins.

Sample: CD4+ T cells sorted from blood. These receptors were collected from a woman in her late teens or twenties in good health.

This clonotype was counted a few times. The chain combines TRBV29-1 with TRBJ1-1, with TRBD1 matching over 8 bases. Unmatched junction bases numbered 9, after V lost 6 bases and J lost 0 bases. The CDR3 has 15 amino acids. Per the germline V gene, CDR1 is SQVTM and CDR2 is ANQGSEA. CDR3 sequence (DNA): TGCAGCGTCGTCAGTGAGGGACAGGTGAACACTGAAGCTTTCTTT. This codes for CSVVSEGQVNTEAFF.

This clonotype has just a few counts. The chain is built from TRBV21-1 and TRBJ2-3; TRBD1, the table's D call, was not compared with the DNA. TRBV21-1 is a recognized pseudogene. The CDR3 runs to 15 residues. The CDR3 here is CASSPGVYGTDTQYF. The CDR3 DNA reads as TGTGCCAGCAGCCCAGGGGTATATGGCACAGATACGCAGTATTTT.

The rearrangement joins TRBV5-8 to TRBJ2-7, with D perhaps TRBD1 or TRBD2 (5 bases each). The V end lost 4 bases, the J end lost 1 base, and 9 bases lay between the germline ends. The CDR3 totals 13 residues. Germline V gives CDR1 SGHTS, CDR2 YDEGEE. In DNA, the CDR3 is TGTGCCAGCAGCCGGGGACGTTCCTACGAGCAGTACGTC. Residues: CASSRGRSYEQYV.

The rearrangement joins TRBV20-1 to TRBJ2-6; the D gene is possibly TRBD1 (6 bases). V lost 6 bases and J lost 3, with 12 bases in between. The CDR3 loop spans 14 amino acids. Germline CDR1 reads DFQATT; CDR2 reads SNEGSKA (reference sequence). CDR3 region: CSAITGFGANVLTF. The CDR3 region has the DNA TGCAGTGCAATTACAGGGTTTGGGGCCAACGTCCTGACTTTC.

The table lists this clonotype with a few counts. The rearrangement links TRBV12-3 or TRBV12-4 to TRBJ1-4, with 7 bases lining up with TRBD1. This CDR3 is built from 13 residues. V trimming: 4 bases; J trimming: 10 bases; junction bases outside the gene matches: 6. DNA for the CDR3: TGTGCCAGCAGTTGGGGGACAGCCGGAAAACTGTTTTTT. This codes for CASSWGTAGKLFF.

The rearrangement joins TRBV6-2 or TRBV6-3 to TRBJ2-7; 11 bases fit TRBD1. Unmatched junction bases numbered 12, after V lost 7 bases and J lost 7 bases. The germline gives CDR1 MNHEY, CDR2 SVGEGT. The CDR3 runs 15 residues. This CDR3 is CASTDGQGARGEQYV. CDR3 bases: TGTGCCAGCACCGATGGACAGGGGGCACGAGGGGAGCAGTACGTC.

The CDR3 DNA is TGCGCCAGCAGGCTGTTAGGGAGCTCCTACGAGCAGTACTTC. This encodes CASRLLGSSYEQYF. V and J are TRBV5-1 and TRBJ2-7; perhaps TRBD2 as D (5 bases). Trimming took off 5 bases at V and 0 bases at J, with 12 bases between the two ends. CDR1 is SGHRS, CDR2 YFSETQ, per germline. This CDR3 comprises 14 residues.

The J gene is TRBJ2-2, the V gene TRBV12-3 or TRBV12-4, with D perhaps TRBD2 (6 bases). Trimming removed 1 base from V and 2 bases from J, with 14 bases in between. The length of the CDR3 is 17 residues. The CDR3 sequence is CASSLGPLGGNTGELFF. The CDR3 DNA follows: TGTGCCAGCAGTTTAGGCCCACTGGGGGGAAACACCGGGGAGCTGTTTTTT.

The chain joins TRBV2 to TRBJ2-1; 9 nucleotides match TRBD1. Germline assignment: CDR1 SNHLY and CDR2 FYNNEI. Germline trimming cut 6 bases from V and 0 bases from J; bases unmatched to any gene: 6. The CDR3 sequence is 16 residues long. This chain's CDR3 is CASSRTGDISYNEQFF. The CDR3 DNA reads as TGTGCCAGCAGCCGGACAGGGGACATCTCCTACAATGAGCAGTTCTTC.

This clonotype has only a few counts. The J gene is TRBJ2-6, the V gene TRBV4-1, with D perhaps matching TRBD2 (5 bases). There are 16 residues in the CDR3. Germline CDR1 is MGHRA and CDR2 is YSYEKL. V was pared by 0 bases and J by 4 bases, with 10 bases between. CDR3 bases: TGCGCCAGCAGCCAAGAACCGGGGTCCGGGGCCAACGTCCTGACTTTC. Translating it yields CASSQEPGSGANVLTF.

CDR3 amino acids: CATSDRGEKPPTDTQYF. The CDR3 DNA reads as TGTGCCACCAGTGATCGCGGGGAAAAACCTCCCACAGATACGCAGTATTTT. The gene calls are TRBV24-1 and TRBJ2-3; D perhaps matches TRBD2 (6 bases). Germline CDR1 and CDR2: KGHDR and SFDVKD. The CDR3 length is 17 residues. Trimming removed 3 bases at V and 2 bases at J, with 17 bases between.

This clonotype was detected only a few times. The chain uses TRBV29-1 and TRBJ2-4; D is uncertain. Germline CDR1 SQVTM, CDR2 ANQGSEA. Trimming pared 0 bases from V and 0 bases from J, leaving 3 bases between. CDR3 length: 13 residues. CDR3 bases: TGCAGCGTTGAAGAGTTAGCCAAAAACATTCAGTACTTC. This translates into CSVEELAKNIQYF.

This clonotype has more than one count but fewer than ten. The genes are TRBV7-2 and TRBJ2-1; D is tentatively TRBD1 or TRBD2 (7 bases each). CDR3 length: 14 residues. The germline gives CDR1 SGHTA, CDR2 FQGNSA. V lost 5 bases and J 6 bases, leaving 14 bases between the germline ends. CDR3 protein: CASSPGGGGNEQFF. CDR3 sequence (DNA): TGTGCCAGCAGCCCAGGGGGAGGGGGCAATGAGCAGTTCTTC.

The chain links TRBV12-3 or TRBV12-4 to TRBJ2-7; D remains ambiguous. This CDR3 spans 11 amino acids. Deletions cut 3 bases from V and 5 bases from J, with 5 bases between. CDR3: CASSFTDEQYF. CDR3 DNA: TGTGCCAGCAGTTTTACAGACGAGCAGTACTTC.

The CDR3 here is CASSLTTPTDTQYF. The CDR3 bases are TGCGCCAGCAGTTTGACTACCCCCACAGATACGCAGTATTTT. The chain couples TRBV5-1 to TRBJ2-3; D possibly corresponds to TRBD2 (5 bases). The ends were cut back, 5 bases at V and 2 bases at J, with 12 bases in the middle. Germline V gene lookup returns CDR1 SGHRS and CDR2 YFSETQ. This CDR3 has 14 residues.

This rearrangement joins TRBV12-3 or TRBV12-4 to TRBJ2-7; TRBD2 agrees at 11 bases. V lost 7 bases, J lost 1 base, and 9 bases stayed unmatched. The length of the CDR3 is 16 residues. The CDR3 DNA is TGTGCCAGCACCCCTTCTGGACTAGCGGGTTCCTACGAGCAGTACTTC. It translates to CASTPSGLAGSYEQYF.

In its sample, this clonotype was seen a few times. The chain employs TRBV18 and TRBJ2-1, with TRBD1 as a possible D gene (6 bases). With 2 bases removed from V and 12 bases from J, the gap between germline ends came to 11 bases. Germline V gives CDR1 KGHSH, CDR2 LQKENI. The length of the CDR3 is 12 residues. The CDR3 here is CASSPGGEVQFF. For the CDR3, the DNA is TGTGCCAGCTCACCAGGGGGCGAGGTGCAGTTCTTC.

V and J are TRBV3-1 and TRBJ2-7; 7 bases fit TRBD1. Germline V gene sequence: CDR1 LGHDT, CDR2 YNNKEL (reference sequence). This CDR3 has 14 amino acids. The V gene end was trimmed by 5 bases and the J gene end by 2 bases; junction bases not matched to a gene: 6. CDR3 sequence reads: CASSGAGGTYEQYF. The CDR3 DNA reads TGTGCCAGCAGCGGGGCAGGGGGAACCTACGAGCAGTACTTC.

The chain employs TRBV3-1 and TRBJ2-5; 12 bases match TRBD2. CDR1 is LGHDT and CDR2 is YNNKEL in the germline V gene (reference sequence). With 2 bases clipped from V and 10 bases from J, the junction kept 11 bases outside the gene matches. The CDR3 consists of 16 residues. CDR3 loop: CASSQQGGLAGPDQYF. CDR3 DNA sequence: TGTGCCAGCAGCCAACAAGGCGGACTAGCGGGACCCGACCAGTACTTC.

The chain uses TRBV20-1 and TRBJ2-5, with D tentatively TRBD2 (6 bases). CDR1 is DFQATT and CDR2 is SNEGSKA in the germline V gene (reference sequence). The CDR3 sequence is 13 residues long. Trimming left V 3 bases short and J 5 bases short, with 13 bases between. As DNA, the CDR3 is TGCAGTGCTAGGTACGGCGGGAAGGAGACCCAGTACTTC. Protein sequence: CSARYGGKETQYF.

The V gene is TRBV20-1, the J gene TRBJ2-7, with D hard to call. Germline values: CDR1 DFQATT, CDR2 SNEGSKA (reference sequence). The germline V and J ends were trimmed by 2 bases and 1 base, with 12 bases remaining between them. The CDR3 is 14 residues long. CDR3 protein: CSARRPSGSYEQYV. The CDR3 DNA sequence: TGCAGTGCTAGACGGCCCTCGGGTTCCTACGAGCAGTACGTC.

The J gene is TRBJ2-7, the V gene TRBV4-2, with D perhaps matching TRBD2 (6 bases). Germline lookup yields CDR1 LGHNA and CDR2 YNFKEQ. Trimming took 0 bases from V and 6 from J, leaving 15 bases between them. CDR3 length equals 15 residues. Here the CDR3 DNA reads TGTGCCAGCAGCCAAGATAGGCTGGTCGGGGGCGAGCAGTACTTC. Its translation is CASSQDRLVGGEQYF.

This clonotype has just a few counts. This chain links TRBV20-1 with TRBJ2-1; 7 bases line up with TRBD2. Germline V gene data show CDR1 as DFQATT and CDR2 as SNEGSKA (reference sequence). V was pared by 0 bases and J by 8 bases, with 7 bases of the junction left unmatched. This CDR3 spans 14 amino acids. Here the CDR3 reads CSARERGVDDEQFF. As DNA, the CDR3 is TGCAGTGCTAGAGAACGGGGGGTCGACGATGAGCAGTTCTTC.

This clonotype appeared a few times. The chain couples TRBV20-1 to TRBJ1-5; D gene ambiguous. V lost 1 base, J lost 9 bases, and 13 bases lay in between. This CDR3 contains 13 residues. Germline assignment: CDR1 DFQATT and CDR2 SNEGSKA (reference sequence). The CDR3 DNA reads as TGCAGTGCTAGAGGTCACCGGCTTGGGCCCCAGCATTTT. Protein: CSARGHRLGPQHF.

CDR3 loop: CASRTMSGTSEKLFF. The CDR3 DNA reads TGTGCCAGCAGAACAATGAGCGGGACCTCTGAAAAACTGTTTTTT. The V gene is TRBV7-2, the J gene TRBJ1-4; D might be TRBD1 (5 bases). Trimming cost V 6 bases and J 7 bases, with 18 bases left between them. Germline assignment: CDR1 SGHTA and CDR2 FQGNSA. The CDR3 runs to 15 residues.

The rearrangement uses TRBV5-1 and TRBJ2-6, with D unclear. Germline CDR1 is SGHRS and CDR2 is YFSETQ. The V gene lost 0 bases and the J gene lost 2 bases, with 12 bases spanning the gap. The CDR3 consists of 17 residues. CDR3 region: CASSLDGSWAGANVLTF. The CDR3 coding sequence is TGCGCCAGCAGCTTGGACGGTTCTTGGGCTGGGGCCAACGTCCTGACTTTC.

V gene TRBV10-1 combines with J gene TRBJ2-3; D not resolved. The V and J ends lost 2 bases and 6 bases respectively, with 21 bases between them. CDR1 WNHNN and CDR2 SYGVQD come from the germline V gene (reference sequence). The CDR3 runs to 17 residues. The CDR3: CASSEPPVGSTRDTQYF. The CDR3 region has the DNA TGCGCCAGCAGTGAGCCCCCGGTGGGGTCCACGCGGGATACGCAGTATTTT.

The genes are TRBV29-1 and TRBJ1-1, with no clear D. In germline, CDR1 is SQVTM, CDR2 ANQGSEA. The V end lost 7 bases, the J end lost 1 base, and 10 bases lay between the germline ends. CDR3 length: 12 residues. CDR3 in DNA: TGCAGCGGGAAAATATGGAACACTGAAGCTTTCTTT. This gives the protein CSGKIWNTEAFF.

This clonotype was seen a handful of times. The chain joins TRBV3-1 to TRBJ2-7; the D is unclear. Trimming stripped 4 bases from V and 4 bases from J, with 11 bases between. The CDR3 runs to 13 residues. Germline CDR1 LGHDT, CDR2 YNNKEL (reference sequence). The CDR3 nucleotides are TGTGCCAGCAGCCCCGGGCTACAATACGAGCAGTACGTC. It encodes CASSPGLQYEQYV.

The rearrangement joins TRBV12-3 or TRBV12-4 to TRBJ2-1; TRBD2 matches at 8 bases. The V gene end was trimmed by 6 bases and the J gene end by 2 bases; junction bases not matched to a gene: 9. The CDR3 spans 16 residues. CDR3 sequence reads: CASRPRGGATYNEQFF. The CDR3 DNA follows: TGTGCCAGCAGACCCCGGGGGGGGGCCACCTACAATGAGCAGTTCTTC.

The chain has TRBV12-3 or TRBV12-4 and TRBJ2-1, with 9 bases aligning to TRBD2. The length of the CDR3 is 16 residues. V lost 5 bases, J lost 5 bases, and 10 bases stayed unmatched. In DNA, the CDR3 is TGTGCCAGCAGTAGAGCCGGGACTAGCTATAACAATGAGCAGTTCTTC. This translates into CASSRAGTSYNNEQFF.